Detailed here is one TCR beta chain. This record comes from a study of T cell changes during pregnancy in multiple sclerosis. This table comes from immunoSEQ multiplex PCR, and its TCRdb copy is limited to in-frame clones, with some not included. The table lists under 95,000 clones, just over 90% of them singletons, with around 0.7% in the top ten. The sequencing here drew on peripheral blood, taken in the second trimester of pregnancy. The sequence derives from a female donor in good health, enrolled as a control in a pregnancy study.

The CDR3 loop is CASSLEGTGRPYEQYF. CDR3 sequence (DNA): TGTGCCAGCAGTTTAGAGGGGACAGGGAGACCCTACGAGCAGTACTTC. The chain carries TRBV27 and TRBJ2-7; 9 nucleotides match TRBD1. CDR1 and CDR2 from the germline V gene are MNHEY and SMNVEV (reference sequence). This CDR3 has 16 amino acids. Trimming took 2 bases from V and 2 from J; bases not matched to a gene: 7.